Following are 21 T cell receptor beta chains from one sample sequenced in a study of molecular identifiers for immune sequencing clone quantification. TCRdb reprocessed the PCR reads via MiXCR and lists one record per CDR3 protein. This table holds approximately 500,000 distinct CDR3 sequences, about 22% found once. Sequencing was carried out using naive CD8+ T cells from blood, with Jurkat cell RNA spiked in. Subset of the sample: FACS-sorted CD8+CD4-CCR7+CD45RA+ naive T cells. Receptor source: a human donor in good health. Some libraries in this study had Jurkat cell RNA spiked in.

A few counts support this clonotype. Just one base apart from a much larger clone, this may be a read error. The chain combines TRBV7-6 with TRBJ2-7; D remains ambiguous. This CDR3 contains 12 residues. The germline V gene encodes CDR1 SGHVS and CDR2 FNYEAQ. Trimming pared 1 base from V and 5 bases from J, leaving 6 bases between. This CDR3 reads CASSLDGHEQYF. DNA for the CDR3: TGTGCCAGCAGCTTAGATGGGCACGAGCAGTACTTC. The entire variable domain, with the rest obtained from reference TRBV7-6 and TRBJ2-7, is as follows: GAGVSQSPRYKVTKRGQDVALRCDPISGHVSLYWYRQALGQGPEFLTYFNYEAQQDKSGLPNDRFSAERPEGSISTLTIQRTEQRDSAMYRCASSLDGHEQYFGPGTRLTVT.

The genes are TRBV12-3 or TRBV12-4 and TRBJ1-5; TRBD1 agrees at 8 bases. The CDR3 sequence is 15 residues long. The trim removed 4 bases at V and 6 bases at J, leaving 8 bases unmatched. CDR3 in amino acids: CASSWTGMGSQPQHF. CDR3 nucleotides: TGTGCCAGCAGTTGGACAGGGATGGGGAGTCAGCCCCAGCATTTT.

This clonotype was found a few times. The chain is built from TRBV7-9 and TRBJ2-2; TRBD2 matches 10 bases. J lost 0 bases, V lost 4 bases, and 14 bases had no gene match. CDR3 length: 20 amino acids. Germline CDR1 SEHNR, CDR2 FQNEAQ (reference sequence). CDR3 loop: CASSSRGTSARGPNTGELFF. For the CDR3, the DNA is TGTGCCAGCAGCTCAAGAGGGACTAGCGCTAGGGGACCGAACACCGGGGAGCTGTTTTTT.

The count of this clonotype is one. A much larger clone is a single base away; this may be a read error. The conserved phenylalanine or tryptophan is not found at the CDR3 terminus, so this likely reflects a read error. The chain recombines TRBV2 with TRBJ2-5; TRBD1 is a possible D gene (5 bases). CDR3 length: 15 amino acids. Trimming removed 1 base at V and 0 bases at J, with 9 bases between. In germline, CDR1 is SNHLY, CDR2 FYNNEI. CDR3 DNA: TGTGCCAGCAGTGAAGGAACAGGCTACCAAGAGACCCAGTACCTC. Its translation: CASSEGTGYQETQYL.

This clonotype was recorded at least ten times. The chain uses TRBV9 and TRBJ2-3, with D uncertain. The germline V and J ends were trimmed by 0 bases and 1 base, with 9 bases remaining between them. The germline V gene has CDR1 SGDLS and CDR2 YYNGEE. This CDR3 has 15 amino acids. The CDR3 reads CASSVVAKGTDTQYF. The CDR3 DNA is TGTGCCAGCAGCGTAGTAGCAAAAGGCACAGATACGCAGTATTTT. Filled out from reference TRBV9 and TRBJ2-3, the complete variable domain reads DSGVTQTPKHLITATGQRVTLRCSPRSGDLSVYWYQQSLDQGLQFLIQYYNGEERAKGNILERFSAQQFPDLHSELNLSSLELGDSALYFCASSVVAKGTDTQYFGPGTRLTVL.

There are a few counts of this clonotype. This rearrangement joins TRBV7-7 to TRBJ2-7, with D maybe TRBD2 (5 bases). V was shortened by 0 bases and J by 4 bases, with 13 bases between the two germline ends. CDR3 length equals 15 residues. Germline lookup yields CDR1 SSHAT and CDR2 FNYEAQ (reference sequence). The CDR3 is CASSLAPGVGYEQYF. The CDR3 DNA sequence: TGTGCCAGCAGCTTAGCGCCCGGGGTGGGGTACGAGCAGTACTTC.

The V call is TRBV12-3 or TRBV12-4, the J call TRBJ2-5; TRBD2 might be the D (6 bases). This CDR3 is 14 amino acids long. The ends were cut back, 5 bases at V and 5 bases at J, with 15 bases in the middle. CDR3 sequence reads: CASSPAGGEETQYF. Written as DNA, the CDR3 is TGTGCCAGCAGTCCGGCGGGCGGGGAGGAGACCCAGTACTTC.

Points on this clonotype: A much larger clone lies one base from this, so it may be a read error. The rearrangement links TRBV6-5 to TRBJ1-5; tentatively, D is TRBD1 (6 bases). The CDR3 runs 13 residues. Looked up from germline, CDR1 is MNHEY and CDR2 is SVGAGI. CDR3 coding DNA: TGTGCCACCCTCGGGCCACAGGGTCAGCCCCAGCGTTTT. Translating it yields CATLGPQGQPQRF.

The chain joins TRBV29-1 to TRBJ2-2; D may be TRBD1 or TRBD2 (5 bases each). From germline, CDR1 is SQVTM and CDR2 ANQGSEA. This CDR3 comprises 15 residues. V was shortened by 1 base and J by 0 bases, with 9 bases between the two germline ends. CDR3 in DNA: TGCAGCGTTGAAGTCCGGGGCACGAACACCGGGGAGCTGTTTTTT. Translation: CSVEVRGTNTGELFF.

In its sample, this clonotype was seen a few times. The chain uses TRBV30 and TRBJ2-7, with 7 bases matching TRBD2. Germline V gene data show CDR1 as GTSNPN and CDR2 as SVGIG (reference sequence). V lost 5 bases to trimming and J lost 2 bases; unmatched junction nucleotides: 15. The CDR3 is made up of 16 amino acids. The CDR3 is CAWSELETSAAYEQYF. The CDR3 DNA reads TGTGCCTGGTCAGAGCTCGAAACTAGCGCGGCCTACGAGCAGTACTTC.

In its sample, this clonotype was seen a few times. The chain combines TRBV19 with TRBJ1-5; weak D call: TRBD1 (5 bases). Trimming removed 5 bases from V and 7 bases from J, with 12 bases in between. The CDR3 loop spans 13 amino acids. CDR1 LNHDA and CDR2 SQIVND come from the germline V gene (reference sequence). The CDR3 here is CASSWGRLQPQHF. The CDR3 DNA reads TGTGCCAGTAGTTGGGGCAGGCTCCAGCCCCAGCATTTT. The full variable domain, in which reference TRBV19 and TRBJ1-5 provide the parts outside the CDR3, is DGGITQSPKYLFRKEGQNVTLSCEQNLNHDAMYWYRQDPGQGLRLIYYSQIVNDFQKGDIAEGYSVSREKKESFPLTVTSAQKNPTAFYLCASSWGRLQPQHFGDGTRLSIL.

This clonotype was observed many times. The genes are TRBV7-9 and TRBJ2-7; D uncertain. The germline V and J ends were trimmed by 9 bases and 3 bases, with 12 bases remaining between them. CDR1 SEHNR and CDR2 FQNEAQ come from the germline V gene (reference sequence). This CDR3 spans 12 amino acids. In nucleotides, the CDR3 is TGTGCCAGTAGTCCGGGTATCTACGAGCAGTACTTC. Translation: CASSPGIYEQYF. Complete variable domain (other parts from reference TRBV7-9 and TRBJ2-7): DTGVSQNPRHKITKRGQNVTFRCDPISEHNRLYWYRQTLGQGPEFLTYFQNEAQLEKSRLLSDRFSAERPKGSFSTLEIQRTEQGDSAMYLCASSPGIYEQYFGPGTRLTVT.

This clonotype came up many times. The chain carries TRBV4-3 and TRBJ1-1, with D possibly being TRBD1 (6 bases). Germline loops: CDR1 LGHNA, CDR2 YSLEER. CDR3 size: 15 residues. The V end was cut by 0 bases, the J end by 5 bases, with 13 bases between. CDR3 in amino acids: CASSQDLRGKTEAFF. The CDR3 nucleotides are TGCGCCAGCAGCCAAGATCTGAGGGGGAAGACTGAAGCTTTCTTT.

The chain has TRBV6-4 and TRBJ1-2; D uncertain. Trimming took off 3 bases at V and 4 bases at J, with 21 bases between the two ends. Germline CDR1 reads MRHNA; CDR2 reads SNTAGT. There are 17 residues in the CDR3. CDR3 region: CASSDRPNPLVSYGYTF. The CDR3 DNA sequence: TGTGCCAGCAGTGATCGCCCGAACCCACTGGTTTCCTATGGCTACACCTTC.

Comment on this clonotype: A much larger clonotype is one base distant, so this may be a read error. The chain recombines TRBV28 with TRBJ2-5; no clear D. Germline values: CDR1 MDHEN, CDR2 SYDVKM. This CDR3 contains 13 residues. V lost 4 bases to trimming and J lost 3 bases, with 9 bases between them. The CDR3, as DNA: TGTGCCAGCAGTTCGACATGGGAAGAGACCCAGTACTTC. Protein: CASSSTWEETQYF. Looking up the rest from reference TRBV28 and TRBJ2-5 gives the full variable domain: DVKVTQSSRYLVKRTGEKVFLECVQDMDHENMFWYRQDPGLGLRLIYFSYDVKMKEKGDIPEGYSVSREKKERFSLILESASTNQTSMYLCASSSTWEETQYFGPGTRLLVL.

This clonotype was observed a handful of times. V usage is TRBV13 and J usage is TRBJ2-7; the D is unclear. The V end was cut by 2 bases, the J end by 9 bases, with 11 bases between. The CDR3 runs to 12 residues. Germline V gene data show CDR1 as PRHDT and CDR2 as FYEKMQ (reference sequence). Here the CDR3 reads CASSLRRVGQYF. In nucleotides, the CDR3 is TGTGCCAGCAGCTTACGACGGGTAGGGCAGTACTTC.

A few counts support this clonotype. The chain employs TRBV7-9 and TRBJ2-5; 7 nucleotides agree with TRBD2. The CDR3 spans 14 residues. V lost 5 bases to trimming and J lost 2 bases; unmatched junction nucleotides: 5. The germline CDR1 and CDR2 sequences are SEHNR and FQNEAQ (reference sequence). In DNA, the CDR3 is TGTGCCAGCAGCCATAGGACTAGGCAAGAGACCCAGTACTTC. It encodes CASSHRTRQETQYF.

The CDR3 coding sequence is TGTGCCAGCAGCCCTGGACTAGGGGGGATCTACGAGCAGTACTTC. The encoded protein is CASSPGLGGIYEQYF. The chain has TRBV27 and TRBJ2-7, with D tentatively TRBD2 (7 bases). Germline values: CDR1 MNHEY, CDR2 SMNVEV (reference sequence). CDR3 size: 15 residues. With 6 bases removed from V and 3 bases from J, the gap between germline ends came to 18 bases.

In its sample, this clonotype was seen many times. The chain has TRBV9 and TRBJ2-5, with TRBD2 as a possible D gene (5 bases). The germline V and J ends were trimmed by 3 bases and 2 bases, with 11 bases remaining between them. Germline loops: CDR1 SGDLS, CDR2 YYNGEE. CDR3 size: 14 residues. CDR3 sequence (DNA): TGTGCCAGCAGCGAGGCGGGCGCACAAGAGACCCAGTACTTC. Encoded protein: CASSEAGAQETQYF.

This clonotype was seen ten or more times. J is TRBJ1-4 and V is TRBV12-3 or TRBV12-4, with TRBD1 as a possible D gene (5 bases). The CDR3 covers 12 residues. V lost 6 bases and J lost 6, with 8 bases in between. This CDR3 reads CASRRGDEKLFF. In DNA form, the CDR3 reads TGTGCCAGCAGACGGGGGGATGAAAAACTGTTTTTT.

In its sample, this clonotype was seen many times. The V call is TRBV28, the J call TRBJ2-5, with 10 positions matching TRBD1. The V segment lost 6 bases and the J segment 1 base; nucleotides outside the gene matches: 11. Germline assignment: CDR1 MDHEN and CDR2 SYDVKM. The CDR3 length is 17 residues. The CDR3 DNA is TGTGCCAGCAGCTATGACAGGGGGCTTACCTTCCAAGAGACCCAGTACTTC. Protein sequence: CASSYDRGLTFQETQYF.